Reported below is one T cell receptor beta chain. The data originate from a study of T cell responses to AZD1222 COVID-19 vaccine. Germline CDR1 and CDR2: LNHNV and YYDKDF (reference sequence). Trimming removed 2 bases at V and 1 base at J, with 19 bases between. This CDR3 region has 18 residues. Clones were read by immunoSEQ multiplex PCR, and TCRdb kept only the in-frame ones, dropping some. This sample carries 150,000 or so clones, approximately 89% of them seen once, and the ten largest clones take less than 5.5%. The sequenced sample was peripheral blood, obtained on day 0 of AZD1222 vaccination. This sequence was found in an adult in good health. This rearrangement joins TRBV15 to TRBJ2-3; no clear D gene. The CDR3 nucleotides read TGTGCCACCAGCAGATTCCACCGGCAGTCCCTGGGCACAGATACGCAGTATTTT. Translation gives CATSRFHRQSLGTDTQYF.